This TCR beta chain was sequenced for a study of blood T cell repertoires in COVID-19. This clone was found once. Other DNA sequences of this sample code for an identical CDR3. The germline CDR1 and CDR2 sequences are SNHLY and FYNNEI. The CDR3 spans 11 residues. V lost 4 bases, J lost 4 bases, and 5 bases lay in between. Under the authors' procedure: Reference gene primer amplification in the assay estimated nucleated cell counts. Libraries were prepared by immunoSEQ multiplex PCR; TCRdb keeps only in-frame clonotypes and omits some of them. That table gives V, J and clone size, and the DNA gave D and trimming. Seen here are about 120,000 clones, over 75% observed once, and the top ten hold about 29%.

The sequencing sample was made of peripheral blood. The J gene is TRBJ2-7, the V gene TRBV2; D is ambiguous. This receptor was taken from a man between 65 and 85 years old with active or convalescent COVID-19. The CDR3: CASSASYEQYF. The CDR3 region has the DNA TGTGCCAGCAGTGCGTCTTACGAGCAGTACTTC.